The 32 T cell receptor beta chains below all came from one sample that was sequenced in a study of spatial heterogeneity in lung cancer. TCRdb reprocessed the 5' RACE reads via MiXCR and lists one record per CDR3 protein. This table holds some 13,000 distinct CDR3 sequences, around 4.2% found once. Time point specified: sample taken at primary tumor resection. Unsorted whole RNA samples from tumor, nontumor lung or frozen PBMC were sequenced. The sample consisted of PBMCs, taken at surgery. The receptor source for this set is a male donor with early-stage non-small cell lung cancer.

In its sample, this clonotype was seen many times. This beta chain slipped into a library made for alpha chains as a stray read, so its size is not meaningful. The gene calls are TRBV27 and TRBJ2-1; 13 bases match TRBD2. The V segment lost 3 bases and the J segment 8 bases; nucleotides outside the gene matches: 7. There are 16 residues in the CDR3. Germline CDR1 is MNHEY and CDR2 is SMNVEV (reference sequence). The CDR3 loop reads CASSFLTSGRGDEQFF. CDR3 coding DNA: TGTGCCAGCAGTTTCCTAACTAGCGGGAGGGGGGATGAGCAGTTCTTC.

This clonotype was counted ten times or more. With the library built for alpha chains, this beta chain is off target and its frequency is not meaningful. The V and J genes are TRBV5-1 and TRBJ2-2; D might be TRBD2 (5 bases). The CDR3 has 16 amino acids. CDR1 is SGHRS, CDR2 YFSETQ, per germline. Trimming took off 3 bases at V and 5 bases at J, with 17 bases between the two ends. The CDR3 is CASSSAAGMGTGELFF. CDR3 nucleotides: TGCGCCAGCAGCTCCGCCGCCGGGATGGGGACCGGGGAGCTGTTTTTT.

This clonotype was seen only a few times. This beta chain came through as a stray read in a library set up for alpha chains, and its size says little. The rearrangement links TRBV6-6 to TRBJ1-5; D is unclear. The CDR3 is made up of 13 amino acids. The germline V and J ends were trimmed by 10 bases and 3 bases, with 13 bases remaining between them. The germline CDR1 and CDR2 sequences are MNHNY and SVGAGI (reference sequence). CDR3 coding DNA: TGTGCCATTGCCGATACCGACAATCAGCCCCAGCATTTT. This codes for CAIADTDNQPQHF.

This clonotype was observed at least ten times. This beta chain lies outside the target of a library built for alpha chains; its clone size means little. This chain links TRBV7-8 with TRBJ2-4, with 7 bases aligning to TRBD2. Germline V gene data show CDR1 as SGHVS and CDR2 as FQNEAQ. The CDR3 has 14 amino acids. The J segment lost 9 bases and the V segment lost 5 bases, leaving 10 bases of the junction unmatched. The CDR3 DNA reads as TGTGCCAGCAGCCCAAGCGGGATCTCAGGCATTCAGTACTTC. Amino acids: CASSPSGISGIQYF.

This clonotype is medium-sized within its sample. This beta chain slipped into a library made for alpha chains as a stray read, so its size is not meaningful. The CDR3 coding sequence is TGCGCCAGCAGCCTAGGGGGGGGTCAGCCCCAGCATTTT. Protein product: CASSLGGGQPQHF. J is TRBJ1-5 and V is TRBV4-1; perhaps TRBD1 as D (6 bases). The CDR3 sequence is 13 residues long. Germline V gene data show CDR1 as MGHRA and CDR2 as YSYEKL. Deletions cut 4 bases from V and 6 bases from J, with 10 bases between.

This clonotype was seen repeatedly, ten times or more. This beta chain is an unintended read in a library built for alpha chains; its size means little. This CDR3 is CSARGGGRSYNEQFF. As DNA, the CDR3 is TGCAGTGCTAGAGGGGGGGGAAGGTCCTACAATGAGCAGTTCTTC. J is TRBJ2-1 and V is TRBV20-1; 7 bases are a match to TRBD2. V was clipped by 1 base and J by 1 base; unmatched bases: 4. The CDR3 has 15 amino acids. Germline CDR1 and CDR2: DFQATT and SNEGSKA (reference sequence).

This clonotype was detected only a few times. Being off target in a library aimed at alpha chains, this beta chain has a size of little meaning. The gene calls are TRBV3-1 and TRBJ2-5; D perhaps matches TRBD1 (6 bases). Trimming took 6 bases from V and 5 from J, leaving 13 bases between them. There are 13 residues in the CDR3. Germline loops: CDR1 LGHDT, CDR2 YNNKEL (reference sequence). CDR3 in amino acids: CASRSQGSETQYF. The CDR3 DNA reads as TGTGCCAGCAGGTCACAGGGTTCGGAGACCCAGTACTTC.

This clonotype was detected many times. A library made for alpha chains picked up this beta chain off target, so its size means little. The CDR3 here is CASSLTSGRAKADEQYF. The CDR3 DNA follows: TGCGCCAGCAGCCTGACTAGCGGGAGGGCCAAAGCCGACGAGCAGTACTTC. This chain links TRBV5-1 with TRBJ2-7, with 14 nucleotides matching TRBD2. The trim removed 4 bases at V and 5 bases at J, leaving 11 bases unmatched. The CDR3 length is 17 residues. CDR1 SGHRS and CDR2 YFSETQ come from the germline V gene. Filled out from reference TRBV5-1 and TRBJ2-7, the complete variable domain reads KAGVTQTPRYLIKTRGQQVTLSCSPISGHRSVSWYQQTPGQGLQFLFEYFSETQRNKGNFPGRFSGRQFSNSRSEMNVSTLELGDSALYLCASSLTSGRAKADEQYFGPGTRLTVT.

This clonotype was counted ten times or more. Since the library was made to target alpha chains, this beta chain is a stray read and its abundance is not meaningful. This chain links TRBV25-1 with TRBJ1-1; maybe TRBD1 (5 bases). V lost 3 bases and J lost 5, with 16 bases in between. The CDR3 extends over 15 amino acids. CDR1 and CDR2 (germline): MGHDK, SYGVNS. The CDR3 reads CASSDLQVFGTEAFF. The DNA of the CDR3 is TGTGCCAGCAGTGATTTACAGGTCTTTGGGACTGAAGCTTTCTTT.

This clonotype was seen repeatedly, ten times or more. This beta chain represents an off-target read in a library built for alpha chains; its size is of limited meaning. DNA of the CDR3: TGCGCCAGCAAGTTAACAGGCTACGCGGCCACAGATACGCAGTATTTT. Translation gives CASKLTGYAATDTQYF. The chain has TRBV4-1 and TRBJ2-3, with D tentatively TRBD1 (5 bases). The germline V gene has CDR1 MGHRA and CDR2 YSYEKL. The V and J ends lost 7 bases and 2 bases respectively, with 19 bases between them. The CDR3 covers 16 residues.

In this sample, this clonotype turned up many times. This beta chain is a stray read from a library made for alpha chains; its abundance is not meaningful. The V and J genes are TRBV24-1 and TRBJ2-2; D may be TRBD2 (6 bases). The CDR3 loop spans 17 amino acids. V gave up 0 bases and J gave up 0 bases, with 10 bases separating them. Germline lookup yields CDR1 KGHDR and CDR2 SFDVKD. DNA for the CDR3: TGTGCCACCAGTGATTTGCCGGGACTCCCGAACACCGGGGAGCTGTTTTTT. Its translation: CATSDLPGLPNTGELFF.

The sample holds a few counts of this clonotype. Being off target in a library aimed at alpha chains, this beta chain has a size of little meaning. The chain uses TRBV6-2 or TRBV6-3 and TRBJ2-3, with 10 bases fitting TRBD2. V shed 6 bases, J shed 1 base, and the junction held 4 bases outside the gene matches. The CDR3 has 15 residues. Germline-derived CDR1 and CDR2 are MNHEY and SVGEGT. The CDR3, as DNA: TGTGCCAGCAGGTGGACTAGCGGCGGCACAGATACGCAGTATTTT. Encoded protein: CASRWTSGGTDTQYF.

This clonotype has at least ten counts. A library prepared for alpha chains yielded this beta chain as an off-target read; its size is of little meaning. This chain connects TRBV11-2 to TRBJ1-5, with a tentative D call TRBD1 (5 bases). The CDR3 extends over 15 amino acids. Trimming removed 1 base at V and 0 bases at J, with 7 bases between. Germline assignment: CDR1 SGHAT and CDR2 FQNNGV. CDR3 in DNA: TGTGCCAGCAGCTTAGGACAGTATAGCAATCAGCCCCAGCATTTT. Amino acids: CASSLGQYSNQPQHF.

This clonotype was found many times. Because the library targeted alpha chains, this beta chain is an off-target read whose size means little. The chain employs TRBV12-3 or TRBV12-4 and TRBJ2-2; TRBD2 is a possible D gene (6 bases). Trimming stripped 7 bases from V and 6 bases from J, with 18 bases between. This CDR3 region has 15 residues. Written as DNA, the CDR3 is TGTGCCAGCACTCTTAGCGGAGCCGGGGCCGGGGAGCTGTTTTTT. Protein product: CASTLSGAGAGELFF.

This clonotype was seen many times. A library made for alpha chains picked up this beta chain off target, so its size means little. The chain carries TRBV18 and TRBJ1-2; weak D call: TRBD1 (5 bases). There are 13 residues in the CDR3. In germline, CDR1 is KGHSH, CDR2 LQKENI. The ends were cut back, 10 bases at V and 4 bases at J, with 16 bases in the middle. The CDR3 spells CATNPGGSYGYTF. The CDR3 DNA reads as TGTGCCACCAATCCCGGGGGGTCCTATGGCTACACCTTC.

As for this clonotype: This beta chain is a stray read from a library made for alpha chains; its abundance is not meaningful. The V and J genes are TRBV5-5 and TRBJ2-3; 7 bases fit TRBD1. Germline V lookup: CDR1 SGHKS, CDR2 YYEKEE (reference sequence). The trim removed 5 bases at V and 1 base at J, leaving 4 bases unmatched. The length of the CDR3 is 14 residues. The chain's CDR3 is CASRTGQGTDTQYF. The CDR3 region has the DNA TGTGCCAGCAGAACCGGACAGGGCACAGATACGCAGTATTTT. Supplemented by reference TRBV5-5 and TRBJ2-3, the full variable domain reads DAGVTQSPTHLIKTRGQQVTLRCSPISGHKSVSWYQQVLGQGPQFIFQYYEKEERGRGNFPDRFSARQFPNYSSELNVNALLLGDSALYLCASRTGQGTDTQYFGPGTRLTVL.

This clonotype was found many times. With the library built for alpha chains, this beta chain is off target and its frequency is not meaningful. The V call is TRBV7-9, the J call TRBJ2-7; 9 positions match TRBD2. The CDR3 covers 16 residues. V was clipped by 5 bases and J by 8 bases; unmatched bases: 16. Germline-derived CDR1 and CDR2 are SEHNR and FQNEAQ (reference sequence). CDR3 amino acids: CASSRGSTSGSTKQYF. The CDR3, as DNA: TGTGCCAGCAGCCGCGGGTCGACTAGCGGTTCTACGAAGCAGTACTTC.

There are a few counts of this clonotype. This beta chain is off target for a library built for alpha chains, so its abundance means little. The chain recombines TRBV28 with TRBJ2-5; no reliable D call. The V gene lost 6 bases and the J gene lost 1 base, with 6 bases spanning the gap. CDR1 MDHEN and CDR2 SYDVKM come from the germline V gene. The CDR3 extends over 12 amino acids. Here the CDR3 DNA reads TGTGCCAGCAGGGGATCCCAAGAGACCCAGTACTTC. Its translation is CASRGSQETQYF.

This clonotype was picked up many times. As an off-target read in a library built for alpha chains, this beta chain has a frequency of little significance. This chain links TRBV27 with TRBJ2-1; 8 bases map to TRBD1. The CDR3 has 16 residues. The germline V gene has CDR1 MNHEY and CDR2 SMNVEV (reference sequence). The ends lost 5 bases at V and 0 bases at J; junction bases unmatched: 6. Here the CDR3 reads CASSDRGYSSYNEQFF. The DNA of the CDR3 is TGTGCCAGCAGTGACAGGGGCTATAGCTCCTACAATGAGCAGTTCTTC.

This clonotype was counted many times. This beta chain came through as a stray read in a library set up for alpha chains, and its size says little. CDR3 loop: CASSLGGGNSYNEQFF. The CDR3 bases are TGTGCCAGCAGTTTAGGGGGAGGGAACTCCTACAATGAGCAGTTCTTC. This rearrangement joins TRBV12-3 or TRBV12-4 to TRBJ2-1; 7 nucleotides match TRBD2. The V gene end was trimmed by 1 base and the J gene end by 0 bases; junction bases not matched to a gene: 3. The CDR3 extends over 16 amino acids.

Notes on this clonotype: A much larger clone sits a single nucleotide away, making a read error possible. Found in a library prepared for alpha chains, this beta chain is an off-target read, and its abundance has little meaning. V is TRBV7-8 and J is TRBJ1-2; D remains unclear. The length of the CDR3 is 13 residues. The germline V gene has CDR1 SGHVS and CDR2 FQNEAQ. CDR3 in amino acids: CASSLSANYGHTF. Here the CDR3 DNA reads TGTGCCAGCAGCTTAAGCGCTAACTATGGCCACACCTTC.

In its sample, this clonotype was seen many times. This beta chain is a stray read from a library made for alpha chains; its abundance is not meaningful. The J gene is TRBJ2-3, the V gene TRBV7-9, with TRBD2 as a possible D gene (5 bases). Germline V gene sequence: CDR1 SEHNR, CDR2 FQNEAQ (reference sequence). V lost 4 bases and J lost 0, with 14 bases in between. The CDR3 sequence is 16 residues long. CDR3 protein: CASSSPGRDSTDTQYF. The CDR3 region has the DNA TGTGCCAGCAGCTCTCCCGGACGGGATAGCACAGATACGCAGTATTTT. The whole variable domain, remainder taken from reference TRBV7-9 and TRBJ2-3, is DTGVSQNPRHKITKRGQNVTFRCDPISEHNRLYWYRQTLGQGPEFLTYFQNEAQLEKSRLLSDRFSAERPKGSFSTLEIQRTEQGDSAMYLCASSSPGRDSTDTQYFGPGTRLTVL.

This clonotype was seen more than once but under ten times. The library was built for alpha chains, so this beta chain is an off-target read and its size means little. This chain links TRBV7-6 with TRBJ2-7; TRBD2 matches at 13 bases. After removal of 5 bases from V and 6 bases from J, the junction contained 7 bases not matched to a gene. Germline V gene lookup returns CDR1 SGHVS and CDR2 FNYEAQ. The CDR3 contains 15 residues. The CDR3 DNA reads TGTGCCAGCAGCGGGGGACTAGCGGGACCCCTCGAGCAGTACTTC. Its translation is CASSGGLAGPLEQYF. The full variable domain, rest sourced from reference TRBV7-6 and TRBJ2-7, is GAGVSQSPRYKVTKRGQDVALRCDPISGHVSLYWYRQALGQGPEFLTYFNYEAQQDKSGLPNDRFSAERPEGSISTLTIQRTEQRDSAMYRCASSGGLAGPLEQYFGPGTRLTVT.

As to this clonotype: This beta chain represents an off-target read in a library built for alpha chains; its size is of limited meaning. V and J are TRBV5-1 and TRBJ2-2, with D perhaps matching TRBD1 (6 bases). The CDR3 has 16 amino acids. The germline V gene has CDR1 SGHRS and CDR2 YFSETQ. Trimming took 4 bases from V and 3 from J, leaving 16 bases between them. The CDR3 sequence: CASSDPGRGDTGELFF. CDR3 coding DNA: TGCGCCAGCAGCGACCCCGGCAGGGGTGACACCGGGGAGCTGTTTTTT.

By proportion, this clonotype is medium-sized. Since it is a stray read in a library aimed at alpha chains, this beta chain has a size that is not meaningful. This chain uses TRBV27 with TRBJ2-7; TRBD1 aligns across 12 bases. The CDR3 loop spans 14 amino acids. Germline assignment: CDR1 MNHEY and CDR2 SMNVEV (reference sequence). V dropped 3 bases and J dropped 5; count of bases not matched to a gene: 2. CDR3 residues: CASSFGTGGHEQYF. CDR3 nucleotide sequence: TGTGCCAGCAGTTTTGGGACAGGGGGCCACGAGCAGTACTTC.

Many counts were recorded for this clonotype. Being off target in a library aimed at alpha chains, this beta chain has a size of little meaning. V and J are TRBV7-9 and TRBJ1-1; D is undetermined. V dropped 5 bases and J dropped 4 bases, with 11 bases sitting between them. Per the germline V gene, CDR1 is SEHNR and CDR2 is FQNEAQ (reference sequence). The CDR3 is made up of 13 amino acids. The CDR3 region is CASSPGRGTEAFF. The CDR3 nucleotides read TGTGCCAGCAGCCCCGGGCGGGGCACTGAAGCTTTCTTT.

This clonotype is large (0.1 to 1%). This beta chain came through as a stray read in a library set up for alpha chains, and its size says little. The V call is TRBV27, the J call TRBJ2-1; D is perhaps TRBD2 (5 bases). Germline V lookup: CDR1 MNHEY, CDR2 SMNVEV (reference sequence). The CDR3 is 12 residues long. V lost 6 bases and J 6 bases, leaving 9 bases between the germline ends. The CDR3 loop reads CASRLGSNEQFF. Written as DNA, the CDR3 is TGTGCCAGCAGACTAGGGTCCAATGAGCAGTTCTTC.

This clonotype was counted ten times or more. This beta chain turned up in a library designed for alpha chains; as an off-target read, its abundance says little. The V and J genes are TRBV11-3 and TRBJ2-2; D gene uncertain. The CDR3 consists of 15 residues. Germline CDR1 and CDR2: SGHNT and YENEEA. Trimming shortened V by 3 bases and J by 1 base, and 9 bases separated the two germline ends. CDR3 in amino acids: CASSFSRQNTGELFF. CDR3 DNA: TGTGCCAGCAGCTTCTCGCGGCAGAACACCGGGGAGCTGTTTTTT.

The table lists this clonotype with a few counts. Because the library targeted alpha chains, this beta chain is an off-target read whose size means little. V and J are TRBV12-3 or TRBV12-4 and TRBJ2-6; D is possibly TRBD1 (6 bases). The CDR3 consists of 16 residues. Trimming removed 8 bases at V and 4 bases at J, with 18 bases between. The CDR3 protein is CASAPSTGYGANVLTF. The CDR3 nucleotides read TGTGCCAGCGCCCCATCAACAGGGTACGGGGCCAACGTCCTGACTTTC.

Notes on this clonotype: Since it is a stray read in a library aimed at alpha chains, this beta chain has a size that is not meaningful. The chain is built from TRBV18 and TRBJ2-7, with D uncertain. CDR3 size: 14 residues. V gave up 4 bases and J gave up 5 bases, with 15 bases separating them. CDR1 and CDR2 from the germline V gene are KGHSH and LQKENI. The CDR3 nucleotides are TGTGCCAGCTCACTCGGTTCAGTGTACGACGAGCAGTACTTC. Its protein product is CASSLGSVYDEQYF.

This clonotype was seen at least ten times. For a library built for alpha chains, this beta chain is a stray read; little rests on its size. The chain recombines TRBV27 with TRBJ2-7, with D possibly being TRBD1 or TRBD2 (6 bases each). The length of the CDR3 is 12 residues. The germline CDR1 and CDR2 sequences are MNHEY and SMNVEV (reference sequence). V lost 6 bases and J lost 8, with 14 bases in between. CDR3 bases: TGTGCCAGCAGCACCACTGGGGGGCAGCAGTACTTC. Its protein product is CASSTTGGQQYF.

This clonotype was counted ten times or more. The size of this beta chain means little, since it is a stray read in a library made for alpha chains. The rearrangement uses TRBV10-3 and TRBJ2-1, with 13 bases aligning to TRBD2. V shed 5 bases and J 8 bases; nucleotides not matched to a gene: 9. Germline V lookup: CDR1 ENHRY, CDR2 SYGVKD. This CDR3 comprises 16 residues. The CDR3 region is CAISRGGTSGTDEQFF. The CDR3, as DNA: TGTGCCATCAGTCGCGGGGGGACTAGCGGGACCGATGAGCAGTTCTTC.